The present entry profiles one T cell receptor beta chain with its context. This clonotype is medium-sized (0.01 to 0.1%) in terms of sample share. Its antigen is still unknown. It has no much larger one-base neighbor in the sample; base qualities were not kept. From the cysteine through the phenylalanine, the CDR3 covers 14 amino acids. This entry keeps only the CDR3 DNA: 42 bases, framed from base 1. V and J lose 0 bases and 7 bases, and a span of 9 bases separates them. CDR1 and CDR2 were assigned from the germline V gene as MGHRA and YSYEKL. This entry belongs to a study of neurological immune-mediated disorders (dated by TCRdb to between 2017 and 2020). About the investigation overall: Of the approximately 34 multiple sclerosis patients, about 31 had relapsing-remitting MS and 3 had secondary progressive MS. The approximately 100 TCR-beta libraries included longitudinal samples, technical triplicates and paired sorted CD4+ and CD8+ T-cell subsets alongside PBMC samples. Of the approximately 66 subjects in the cohort, some 14 were HAM/TSP patients, about 34 were multiple sclerosis patients, and 20 were healthy controls. The study compared peripheral blood TCR-beta repertoires of HTLV-I-associated myelopathy (HAM/TSP) patients, multiple sclerosis patients and healthy controls using UMI-based sequencing. On the study overall, not on this receptor specifically: Repertoires from 18 of 34 MS patients were grouped by phylogenetic analysis into a cluster of related CDR3 sequences, suggesting a possible repertoire-level signature. TCR clonal expansion was highest in HAM/TSP patients and lowest in MS patients, with MS patients falling below even healthy controls. The MS cluster was not associated with any clinical or MRI features, and the authors stated that larger cohorts are needed. Expanded clones from different subjects shared no identical CDR3 amino acid sequences, which suggests that TCR-beta repertoires were private in all groups.

cDNA synthesis used template-switch 5'RACE with a primer carrying a 10-nucleotide random unique molecular identifier tagging each TCR transcript. Each sequencing run produced over 160 million TCR-beta sequences covering 15-18 subjects. Total RNA was extracted with the RNeasy kit. Using the KAPA Real-time Library Amplification kit, TCR-beta VDJ regions were amplified with primers for the TCR constant region and the 5'RACE anchor. A first PCR added sample indexes and Illumina adaptors, after which a second PCR increased the library yield. The roughly 650 bp TCR product was size-selected on a 2% E-gel SizeSelection system after Ampure bead purification. Before pooling, library quality was checked on a Bioanalyzer, concentration was measured with Qubit, and libraries were quantified with the Kapa Library Quantification kit. An Illumina HiSeq 2500 was used to sequence the libraries paired-end at 2 x 150 bp. To increase sequence diversity, about 23-30% phiX was spiked into each library pool. The paper's processing steps were these. The UMI-based MiGEC pipeline processed quality-filtered reads and removed over 80% of raw TCR sequences during error correction. IMGT germline references were used for aligning VDJ genes, and each clonotype was defined as a unique CDR3 amino acid sequence together with its V-J genes. Clonal expansion, Shannon diversity, and CDR3 relatedness (CalcPairwiseDistances, ClusterSamples) were evaluated with VDJtools, and phylogenetic trees were built with CLCbio workbench. A clone was classed as expanded if it had 8 or more unique UMIs, a cutoff based on coefficient-of-variation modelling across technical triplicates. Starting from the raw public reads, TCRdb applied fastp trimming at Q25, assembled clones with MiXCR and retained in-frame beta chains. CDR3 protein duplicates are merged, each entry listing the most common genes and DNA. TCRdb, not the original authors, processed these V and J calls. The sample has some 65,000 distinct CDR3 sequences on record, 5.2% of them singletons. The leading ten clones occupy about 2.8% of the sample.

Libraries from unsorted PBMCs were made from 2 million PBMCs kept in RNAlater at -80 degrees C until RNA extraction. Multiple sclerosis patients were enrolled in a US clinical protocol under which disease progression was evaluated by magnetic resonance imaging. PBMCs were separated from peripheral blood using Ficoll-Hypaque density gradient centrifugation and then cryopreserved in liquid nitrogen. The sequence was obtained from a woman aged 25 to 39 with multiple sclerosis. The sequence joins TRBV4-1 to TRBJ2-2; no D segment can be confidently identified. Sample: PBMCs. The DNA sequence is TGCGCCAGCAGCCAAGAGGGCCCCATCGGGGAGCTGTTTTTT. Its protein product is CASSQEGPIGELFF.